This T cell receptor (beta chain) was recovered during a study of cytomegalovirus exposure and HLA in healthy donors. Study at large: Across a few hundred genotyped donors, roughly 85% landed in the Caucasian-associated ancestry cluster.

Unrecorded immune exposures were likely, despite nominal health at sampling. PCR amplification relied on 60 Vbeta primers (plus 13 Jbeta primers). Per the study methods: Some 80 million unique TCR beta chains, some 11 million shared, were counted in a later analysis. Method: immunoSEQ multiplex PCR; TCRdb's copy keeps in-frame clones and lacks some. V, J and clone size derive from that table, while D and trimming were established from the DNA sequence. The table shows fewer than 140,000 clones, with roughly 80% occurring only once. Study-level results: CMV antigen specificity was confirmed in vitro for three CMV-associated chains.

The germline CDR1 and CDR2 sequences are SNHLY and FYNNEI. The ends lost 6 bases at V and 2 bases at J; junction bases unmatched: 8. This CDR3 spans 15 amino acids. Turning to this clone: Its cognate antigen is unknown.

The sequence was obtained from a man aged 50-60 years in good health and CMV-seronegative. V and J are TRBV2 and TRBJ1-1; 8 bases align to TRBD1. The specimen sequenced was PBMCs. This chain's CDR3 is CASRPRQGTNTEAFF. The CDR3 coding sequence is TGTGCCAGCAGGCCTAGACAGGGGACAAACACTGAAGCTTTCTTT.